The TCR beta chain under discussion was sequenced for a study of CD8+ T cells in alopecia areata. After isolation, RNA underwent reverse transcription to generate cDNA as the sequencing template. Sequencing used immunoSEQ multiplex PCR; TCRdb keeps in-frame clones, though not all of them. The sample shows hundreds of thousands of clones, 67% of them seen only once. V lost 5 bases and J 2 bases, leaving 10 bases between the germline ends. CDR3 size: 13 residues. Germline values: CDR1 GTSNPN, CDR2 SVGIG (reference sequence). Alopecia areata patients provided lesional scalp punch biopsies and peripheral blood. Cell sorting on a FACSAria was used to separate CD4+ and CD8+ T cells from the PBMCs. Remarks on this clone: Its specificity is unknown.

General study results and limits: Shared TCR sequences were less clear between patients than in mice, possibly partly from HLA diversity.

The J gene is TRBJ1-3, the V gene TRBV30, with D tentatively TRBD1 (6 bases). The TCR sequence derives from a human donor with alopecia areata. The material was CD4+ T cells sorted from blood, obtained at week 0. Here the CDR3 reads CAWGTIAGNTIYF. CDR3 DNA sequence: TGTGCCTGGGGGACAATAGCTGGAAACACCATATATTTT.